Described below is a single T cell receptor beta chain sequence and its context. These data are taken from a study of response to subunit inactivated influenza vaccine. MiXCR, applied by TCRdb to the RT-PCR reads, yields one record per CDR3 protein. The table has about 830,000 distinct CDR3 sequences, under 20% seen once. CDR1 and CDR2 from the germline V gene are SGHVS and FQNEAQ. The V end was cut by 2 bases, the J end by 1 base, with 8 bases between. CDR3 length: 14 amino acids. The sequenced sample was PBMCs from blood, obtained 4 to 6 days after vaccination. V gene TRBV7-8 combines with J gene TRBJ1-1; no definite D call. This clonotype was obtained from a man aged 50 or older who received an inactivated influenza vaccine. The CDR3 nucleotides read TGTGCCAGCAGCTTAACTACAGCGAACACTGAAGCTTTCTTT. It specifies CASSLTTANTEAFF.